This T cell receptor beta chain derives from a study of shared clonotypes between healthy human individuals. Points from the study as a whole: The study found lower generation probabilities in non-shared clonotypes than in those shared by all four donors.

Naive-designated CD8 cells lacked CD45RO, were positively enriched for CCR7, and omitted terminally differentiated effector memory CD45RA+ cells. Only in-frame clones appear in the TCRdb table, and some are missing; sequencing was by immunoSEQ multiplex PCR. This sample has about 2.2 million clones, with around 93% found just once. As concerns this clone: Its antigen is undetermined.

Sequencing was performed on naive CD8+ T cells from PBMCs. This clonotype was obtained from a man in his late teens or twenties in good health. Some clones in this sample may be carry-over from other donors' samples.

CDR3 nucleotides: TGCGCCAGCAGTGAGTCGGGGGAGTACGAGCAGTACTTC. Its translation is CASSESGEYEQYF. The J gene is TRBJ2-7, the V gene TRBV10-1; D could derive from TRBD1 or TRBD2 (5 bases each). Trimming cost V 0 bases and J 4 bases, with 7 bases left between them. CDR3 length equals 13 residues. Germline lookup yields CDR1 WNHNN and CDR2 SYGVQD (reference sequence).